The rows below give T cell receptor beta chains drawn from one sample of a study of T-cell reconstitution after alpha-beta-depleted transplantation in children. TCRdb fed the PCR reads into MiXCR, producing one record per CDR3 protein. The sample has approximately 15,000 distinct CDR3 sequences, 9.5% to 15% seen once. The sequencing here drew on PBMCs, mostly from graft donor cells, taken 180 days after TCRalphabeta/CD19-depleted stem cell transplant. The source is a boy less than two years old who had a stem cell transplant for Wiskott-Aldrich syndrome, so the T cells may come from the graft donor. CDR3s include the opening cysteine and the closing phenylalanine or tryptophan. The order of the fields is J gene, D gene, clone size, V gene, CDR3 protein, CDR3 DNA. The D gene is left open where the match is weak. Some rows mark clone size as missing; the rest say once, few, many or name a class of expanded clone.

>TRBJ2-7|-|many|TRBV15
CATSRGRGNYEQYF
TGTGCCACCAGCAGAGGGCGGGGCAACTACGAGCAGTACTTC
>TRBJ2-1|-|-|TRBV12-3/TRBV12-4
CASSRPTRADEQFF
TGTGCCAGCAGCCGACCCACTAGGGCCGATGAGCAGTTCTTC
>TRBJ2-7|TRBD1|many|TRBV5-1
CASSSGQGLYEQYF
TGCGCCAGCAGCTCCGGACAGGGCCTCTACGAGCAGTACTTC
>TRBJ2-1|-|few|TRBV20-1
CSAGLLTEQFF
TGCAGTGCCGGACTCCTAACTGAGCAGTTCTTC
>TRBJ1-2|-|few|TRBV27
CASSLSGTFPNYGYTF
TGTGCCAGCAGTTTATCGGGGACTTTCCCTAACTATGGCTACACCTTC
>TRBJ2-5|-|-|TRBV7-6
CASSLFVGDEETQYF
TGTGCCAGCAGCTTGTTTGTCGGGGATGAGGAGACCCAGTACTTC
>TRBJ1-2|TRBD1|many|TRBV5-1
CASSLAGDRPPANYGYTF
TGCGCCAGCAGCCTAGCGGGGGACAGGCCTCCCGCTAACTATGGCTACACCTTC
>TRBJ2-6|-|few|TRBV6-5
CASSYSTGSGANVLTF
TGTGCCAGCAGTTACTCGACCGGCTCTGGGGCCAACGTCCTGACTTTC
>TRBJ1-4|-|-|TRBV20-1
CSAAGVGEKLFF
TGCAGTGCTGCCGGGGTGGGAGAAAAACTGTTTTTT
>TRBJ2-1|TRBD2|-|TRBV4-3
CASSQEGGLAGTEQFF
TGCGCCAGCAGCCAAGAGGGGGGACTAGCGGGAACTGAGCAGTTCTTC
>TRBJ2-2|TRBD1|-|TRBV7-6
CASSPQATGAGTGELFF
TGTGCCAGCAGCCCCCAGGCGACAGGGGCCGGGACCGGGGAGCTGTTTTTT
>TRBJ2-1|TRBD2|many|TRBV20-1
CSATGLAGIPSYNEQFF
TGCAGTGCTACGGGACTAGCGGGCATCCCTTCCTACAATGAGCAGTTCTTC
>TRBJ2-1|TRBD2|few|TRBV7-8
CASSLIGGRALFF
TGTGCCAGCAGCTTAATCGGCGGGAGGGCCCTGTTCTTC
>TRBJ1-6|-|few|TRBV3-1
CASSQEAGANSPLHF
TGTGCCAGCAGCCAAGAGGCAGGTGCGAATTCACCCCTCCACTTT
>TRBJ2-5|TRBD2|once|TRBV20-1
CSARVVERLASETQYF
TGCAGTGCTAGAGTCGTTGAGAGACTAGCGTCGGAGACCCAGTACTTC
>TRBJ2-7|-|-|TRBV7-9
CASSLVYPGRYEQYF
TGTGCCAGCAGCTTAGTGTACCCAGGGAGGTACGAGCAGTACTTC
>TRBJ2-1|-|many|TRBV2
CASSEVRSYNEQFF
TGTGCCAGCAGTGAAGTTCGCTCCTACAATGAGCAGTTCTTC
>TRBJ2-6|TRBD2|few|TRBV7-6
CASSPRGDSAFSGANVLTF
TGTGCCAGCAGCCCCCGGGGGGACTCAGCTTTCTCTGGGGCCAACGTCCTGACTTTC